This is a list of T cell receptor beta chains from one sample in a study of T cell responses to AZD1222 COVID-19 vaccine. The repertoire was sequenced with immunoSEQ multiplex PCR; TCRdb's copy has only in-frame clones and lacks some. The sample includes some 130,000 clones, roughly 89% of them seen just once. Sequencing used peripheral blood, obtained on day 0 of AZD1222 vaccination. The source is an adult in good health. CDR3s include the opening cysteine and the closing phenylalanine or tryptophan. The D gene is left open where the match is weak. The size of a clone is reported for some rows only, either as once, few or many, or as a class for expanded clones.

abundance,j_gene,v_gene,d_gene,CDR3aa,CDR3nt
.,TRBJ1-4,TRBV7-9,.,CASSLEGTGEKLFF,TGTGCCAGCAGCTTAGAGGGGACCGGTGAAAAACTGTTTTTT
.,TRBJ1-1,TRBV28,TRBD1,CASSLTGTGGSEAFF,TGTGCCAGCAGTCTCACCGGGACAGGGGGTTCTGAAGCTTTCTTT
.,TRBJ1-2,TRBV7-2,.,CASSSEGVDHGYTF,TGTGCCAGCAGCTCGGAAGGGGTTGATCATGGCTACACCTTC
once,TRBJ1-5,TRBV5-6,.,CASSLVGEGGNQPQHF,TGTGCCAGCAGCTTGGTAGGGGAAGGAGGCAATCAGCCCCAGCATTTT
.,TRBJ2-7,TRBV28,.,CASSPLNRDAYEQYF,TGTGCCAGCAGCCCTTTAAACAGGGACGCCTACGAGCAGTACTTC
.,TRBJ1-5,TRBV6-1,.,CASSELALNSNQPQHF,TGTGCCAGCAGTGAACTGGCATTGAATAGCAATCAGCCCCAGCATTTT
.,TRBJ1-2,TRBV28,.,CASSRQPNYGYTF,TGTGCCAGCAGCCGACAACCTAACTATGGCTACACCTTC
.,TRBJ2-7,TRBV27,.,CASSNLAYEQYF,TGTGCCAGCAGCAACTTGGCCTACGAGCAGTACTTC
once,TRBJ2-1,TRBV5-1,.,CASSLVSSSYNEQFF,TGCGCCAGCAGCTTGGTATCGAGCTCCTACAATGAGCAGTTCTTC
.,TRBJ1-2,TRBV9,TRBD1,CASSVRDSDGYTF,TGTGCCAGCAGCGTCCGGGACAGCGATGGCTACACCTTC
.,TRBJ1-1,TRBV5-1,.,CASSLTSKGGTEAFF,TGCGCCAGCAGCTTGACATCCAAGGGCGGCACTGAAGCTTTCTTT
.,TRBJ2-7,TRBV12-3/TRBV12-4,.,CASSLRGDEQYF,TGTGCCAGCAGCCTCAGGGGGGACGAGCAGTACTTC
.,TRBJ1-1,TRBV19,TRBD1,CASMEGQWAEAFF,TGTGCCAGTATGGAGGGACAGTGGGCTGAAGCTTTCTTT
.,TRBJ1-5,TRBV4-1,.,CASSLSDFPPSQPQHF,TGCGCCAGCAGCCTTAGTGACTTCCCCCCTAGTCAGCCCCAGCATTTT
.,TRBJ1-5,TRBV3-1/TRBV3-2,.,CASSRRGVQPQHF,TGTGCCAGCAGCCGGAGGGGGGTGCAGCCCCAGCATTTT
.,TRBJ1-2,TRBV13,.,CASSPDLGRENYGYTF,TGTGCCAGCAGCCCTGACCTGGGCAGGGAAAACTATGGCTACACCTTC
.,TRBJ1-2,TRBV11-3,.,CASSSEKAAGLYGYTF,TGTGCCAGCAGCTCCGAGAAGGCGGCGGGCCTCTATGGCTACACCTTC
.,TRBJ1-5,TRBV3-1/TRBV3-2,.,CASSQDRGLGRPQHF,TGTGCCAGCAGCCAAGATCGAGGGTTGGGCCGGCCCCAGCATTTT
.,TRBJ2-2,TRBV5-1,.,CASSLALQGTDGELFF,TGCGCCAGCAGCTTGGCCTTACAGGGGACTGACGGGGAGCTGTTTTTT
.,TRBJ1-1,TRBV20-1,.,CSASTESMNTEAFF,TGCAGTGCGAGTACAGAGTCTATGAACACTGAAGCTTTCTTT
.,TRBJ1-1,TRBV7-3,.,CASSLKATGLNTEAFF,TGTGCCAGCAGCTTAAAGGCAACGGGTCTGAACACTGAAGCTTTCTTT
.,TRBJ2-7,TRBV19,TRBD1,CASSRTAQGAEQYF,TGTGCCAGTAGTAGAACAGCTCAGGGGGCAGAGCAGTACTTC
.,TRBJ2-7,TRBV10-1,.,CASSEIPGGEQYF,TGCGCCAGCAGTGAGATCCCCGGGGGCGAGCAGTACTTC
.,TRBJ2-7,TRBV2,.,CAGSETALLGRRSSYEQYF,TGTGCCGGCAGTGAGACTGCGTTACTGGGGCGAAGGTCCTCCTACGAGCAGTACTTC
.,TRBJ1-1,TRBV5-1,TRBD1,CASSLHDRELTEAFF,TGCGCCAGCAGCCTACACGACAGGGAACTTACTGAAGCTTTCTTT
once,TRBJ1-2,TRBV28,.,CASSPVQAGDSYGYTF,TGTGCCAGCAGCCCAGTACAAGCAGGGGATTCCTATGGCTACACCTTC
.,TRBJ1-2,TRBV30,.,CAWSVHQGRSYTF,TGTGCCTGGAGTGTACATCAGGGGAGAAGCTACACCTTC
.,TRBJ2-1,TRBV7-9,TRBD1,CASSPGQLNNEQFF,TGTGCCAGCAGCCCGGGACAGCTTAACAATGAGCAGTTCTTC
.,TRBJ1-2,TRBV6-2/TRBV6-3,.,CASSYPHRQRNSYGYTF,TGTGCCAGCAGTTATCCCCACCGACAGAGAAATTCCTATGGCTACACCTTC
.,TRBJ2-4,TRBV27,.,CASSWGGGDTQNIQYF,TGTGCCAGCAGTTGGGGAGGTGGGGACACCCAAAACATTCAGTACTTC
.,TRBJ2-1,TRBV3-1/TRBV3-2,TRBD2,CASSRTFGGGYNEQFF,TGTGCCAGCAGCCGGACTTTCGGGGGGGGATACAATGAGCAGTTCTTC
.,TRBJ1-4,TRBV2,TRBD1,CASSVGTGGRSNEKLFF,TGTGCCAGCAGTGTGGGGACAGGGGGCAGATCTAATGAAAAACTGTTTTTT
.,TRBJ1-2,TRBV2,.,CASSGGDKDYGYTF,TGTGCCAGCAGTGGGGGTGACAAGGATTATGGCTACACCTTC
.,TRBJ1-2,TRBV25-1,.,CASSGRVASGYTF,TGTGCCAGCAGTGGGCGGGTAGCGTCTGGCTACACCTTC
.,TRBJ1-2,TRBV11-2,TRBD1,CASSLRQTGTGPSYGYTF,TGTGCCAGCAGCTTAAGACAAACCGGGACAGGGCCTTCTTATGGCTACACCTTC
.,TRBJ2-7,TRBV2,.,CASSVDRSYYEQYF,TGTGCCAGCAGTGTAGACAGGAGTTACTACGAGCAGTACTTC
once,TRBJ2-1,TRBV29-1,TRBD2,CSVEKLAVYNEQFF,TGCAGCGTTGAAAAACTAGCGGTCTACAATGAGCAGTTCTTC
.,TRBJ2-7,TRBV3-1/TRBV3-2,.,CASSQDEYRREQYF,TGTGCCAGCAGCCAAGACGAGTATCGGAGAGAGCAGTACTTC
.,TRBJ1-1,TRBV30,.,CAWSHIRKQPILTFVTEAFF,TGTGCCTGGAGTCATATACGAAAACAGCCAATATTAACCTTTGTCACTGAAGCTTTCTTT
.,TRBJ2-7,TRBV19,.,CASSIGGRSHEQYF,TGTGCCAGTAGTATAGGGGGCAGATCCCACGAGCAGTACTTC
.,TRBJ2-5,TRBV27,.,CASSLTRGLLKTQYF,TGTGCCAGCAGTCTGACTAGGGGACTTCTCAAGACCCAGTACTTC
once,TRBJ1-3,TRBV3-1/TRBV3-2,.,CASSPLAGNTIYF,TGTGCCAGCAGTCCTCTTGCTGGAAACACCATATATTTT
.,TRBJ1-6,TRBV7-9,.,CASSSMGDNSPLHF,TGTGCCAGCAGCTCCATGGGAGATAATTCACCCCTCCACTTT
.,TRBJ2-7,TRBV4-2,.,CASSQEGRSTYEQYF,TGTGCCAGCAGCCAAGAGGGCAGGTCCACCTACGAGCAGTACTTC
.,TRBJ2-1,TRBV4-2,TRBD2,CASTSGLALGYNEQFF,TGTGCCAGCACCTCTGGACTAGCGTTAGGGTACAATGAGCAGTTCTTC
.,TRBJ2-7,TRBV14,.,CASSHPNSYEQYF,TGTGCCAGCAGCCACCCAAATTCCTACGAGCAGTACTTC
few,TRBJ1-2,TRBV12-3/TRBV12-4,.,CASSQTDSGGYTF,TGTGCCAGCAGTCAGACCGACAGCGGGGGCTACACCTTC
few,TRBJ2-2,TRBV28,.,CASRYFSNTGELFF,TGTGCCAGCAGATACTTTTCGAACACCGGGGAGCTGTTTTTT
.,TRBJ1-1,TRBV7-3,TRBD1,CASSPHLGQGAVEAFF,TGTGCCAGCAGCCCACACCTGGGACAGGGGGCTGTTGAAGCTTTCTTT
once,TRBJ1-1,TRBV7-9,.,CASSLAPTSEAFF,TGTGCCAGCAGCTTAGCTCCGACGAGTGAAGCTTTCTTT
.,TRBJ2-3,TRBV7-2,TRBD1,CASSTRSTGHTDTQYF,TGTGCCAGCAGCACGCGGTCGACAGGGCACACAGATACGCAGTATTTT
.,TRBJ2-7,TRBV5-1,TRBD1,CASRGTGGLDEQYF,TGCGCCAGCAGGGGGACAGGGGGCTTAGACGAGCAGTACTTC
.,TRBJ1-4,TRBV19,.,CASSWGRLGEKLFF,TGTGCCAGTAGTTGGGGACGGCTGGGCGAAAAACTGTTTTTT